This note documents a single TCR beta chain sequence. This specimen belongs to a study of patients and donors after allogeneic stem cell transplantation. With 3 bases removed from V and 4 bases from J, the gap between germline ends came to 12 bases. This CDR3 spans 15 amino acids. Germline assignment: CDR1 MNHEY and CDR2 SVGAGI. TCRdb ran MiXCR on the RT-PCR reads and lists one entry per CDR3 protein. The repertoire includes 410,000 or so distinct CDR3 sequences, more than 15% of them detected once, and about 7% sits in the top ten. Input material: blood, either unsorted or a sorted T cell fraction (not recorded which). The receptor comes from a human donor who was either an allogeneic HSCT recipient or a stem cell or donor lymphocyte infusion donor (not recorded which). It is not recorded whose cells these are; they may come from a transplant donor. The rearrangement uses TRBV6-5 and TRBJ2-2, with D hard to call. The CDR3, as DNA: TGTGCCAGCAGTTATGCAGGCAGAGCCACCGGGGAGCTGTTTTTT. It encodes CASSYAGRATGELFF.